Listed below are T cell receptor beta chains from one sample, sequenced in a study of T cell responses to AZD1222 COVID-19 vaccine. TCRdb's table, derived via immunoSEQ multiplex PCR, lists solely in-frame clones and lacks some. Of 55,000 to 70,000 clones listed, 88% were seen once; the top ten hold 7.8%. The material sequenced was peripheral blood, taken on day 0 of AZD1222 vaccination. These receptor sequences come from an adult in good health. Each CDR3 is given with its conserved first and last residue. The D gene is left open where the match is weak. Part of the rows lack a size; the others show once, few, many or a class for expanded clones.

TGTGCCAGTAGTGGGGCTAGCGGGAGGGCCGGCAACGAGCAGTACTTC CASSGASGRAGNEQYF TRBD2 TRBJ2-7 TRBV19 NA
TGTGCCATCAGTGACGGCGGCTCCTACGAGCAGTACTTC CAISDGGSYEQYF NA TRBJ2-7 TRBV10-3 few
TGTGCCAGTCGACCCCCTGGGGGGGGCACCGGGGAGCTGTTTTTT CASRPPGGGTGELFF TRBD2 TRBJ2-2 TRBV6-5 NA
TGTGCCAGCAGGTCGGGAGGCTCCTACGAGCAGTACTTC CASRSGGSYEQYF TRBD2 TRBJ2-7 TRBV28 NA
TGTGCCAGCAGCCAACAGGAGCCTAACTATGGCTACACCTTC CASSQQEPNYGYTF NA TRBJ1-2 TRBV3-1/TRBV3-2 NA
TGTGCCAGCAGACGTATACAGGGGAACAATCAGCCCCAGCATTTT CASRRIQGNNQPQHF TRBD1 TRBJ1-5 TRBV6-5 NA
TGTGCCAGCAGCCCCGTTGACCCGATTAATTCACCCCTCCACTTT CASSPVDPINSPLHF NA TRBJ1-6 TRBV7-9 NA
TGTGCCAGCAGCCTCCTGAGCGGGAGGGGAAATACGCAGTATTTT CASSLLSGRGNTQYF TRBD2 TRBJ2-3 TRBV3-1/TRBV3-2 once
TGTGCCACCAGCAGGAGGACAGGGGGAACGGATACGCAGTATTTT CATSRRTGGTDTQYF TRBD1 TRBJ2-3 TRBV15 few
TGCGCCAGCGGAAAAAACACCGGGGAGCTGTTTTTT CASGKNTGELFF NA TRBJ2-2 TRBV10-1 NA
TGTGCCTGGAGTGTAGCCCACATTCAGTACTTC CAWSVAHIQYF NA TRBJ2-4 TRBV30 NA
TGTGCCAGCAGCTTAAGGGGAGCAGATACGCAGTATTTT CASSLRGADTQYF NA TRBJ2-3 TRBV5-6 NA
TGTGCCAGCAGAAAAGAGTGGCAGGGCCCCTCCTACGAGCAGTACTTC CASRKEWQGPSYEQYF NA TRBJ2-7 TRBV7-9 NA
TGTGCCACCAGTGATCGGGCAGGGGGGTTCACTGAAGCTTTCTTT CATSDRAGGFTEAFF TRBD1 TRBJ1-1 TRBV24-1 NA
TGTGCCAGCAGCCTCTGGGGGTTCTACGAGCAGTACTTC CASSLWGFYEQYF NA TRBJ2-7 TRBV16 few
TGTGCCACCAGCAGAGACTCCCGCTTGGGGGCAGGGGGGGAGCTGTTTTTT CATSRDSRLGAGGELFF NA TRBJ2-2 TRBV15 NA
TGTGCCAGCAGTCCCCGGGGACTAGATTTCGCAGATACGCAGTATTTT CASSPRGLDFADTQYF TRBD2 TRBJ2-3 TRBV11-2 once
TGTGCCAGCAGTTCATCAAACGTGGGCAATCAGCCCCAGCATTTT CASSSSNVGNQPQHF NA TRBJ1-5 TRBV27 once
TGTGCCAGCAGCTTGTGGGGGACAGGTAACAATGAGCAGTTCTTC CASSLWGTGNNEQFF TRBD1 TRBJ2-1 TRBV5-4 NA
TGTGCCAGCAGCAACCCTCGGGTTCAAACACCGAACACTGAAGCTTTCTTT CASSNPRVQTPNTEAFF NA TRBJ1-1 TRBV21-1 NA
TGTGCCTGGAGTCCCTCGGGGACCTGGAGGACTGAAGCTTTCTTT CAWSPSGTWRTEAFF NA TRBJ1-1 TRBV30 NA
TGTGCCACCAGCAGAGAATCGCTGGGACAGGTCAATGAGCAGTTCTTC CATSRESLGQVNEQFF TRBD1 TRBJ2-1 TRBV15 NA
TGCGCCAGCAGCCAAGATTGGGCAGGGAGATACGAGCAGTACTTC CASSQDWAGRYEQYF NA TRBJ2-7 TRBV4-1 few
TGTGCCAGCAGCCCCATGGAAGGACAGGGGAACTATGGCTACACCTTC CASSPMEGQGNYGYTF TRBD1 TRBJ1-2 TRBV3-1/TRBV3-2 few
TGTGCCAGCAGCCCCTCTAGGGGCAATCAGCCCCAGCATTTT CASSPSRGNQPQHF NA TRBJ1-5 TRBV5-5 once